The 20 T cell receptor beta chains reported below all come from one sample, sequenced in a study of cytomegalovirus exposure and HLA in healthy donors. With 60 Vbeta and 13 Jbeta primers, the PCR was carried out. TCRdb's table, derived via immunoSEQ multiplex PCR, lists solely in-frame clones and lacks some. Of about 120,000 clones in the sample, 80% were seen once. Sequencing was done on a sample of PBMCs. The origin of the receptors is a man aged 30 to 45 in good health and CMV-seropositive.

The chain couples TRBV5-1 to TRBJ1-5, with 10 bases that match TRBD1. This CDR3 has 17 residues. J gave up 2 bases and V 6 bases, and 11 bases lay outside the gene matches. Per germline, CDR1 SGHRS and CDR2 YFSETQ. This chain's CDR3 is CASTGTGDPLGNQPQHF. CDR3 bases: TGCGCCAGCACCGGGACAGGGGACCCTCTAGGCAATCAGCCCCAGCATTTT.

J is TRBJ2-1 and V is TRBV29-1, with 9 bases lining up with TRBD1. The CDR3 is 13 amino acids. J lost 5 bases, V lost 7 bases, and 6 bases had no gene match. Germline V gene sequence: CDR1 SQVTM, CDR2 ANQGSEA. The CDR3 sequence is CSAGQGNDNEQFF. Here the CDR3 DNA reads TGCAGCGCTGGACAGGGGAACGACAATGAGCAGTTCTTC.

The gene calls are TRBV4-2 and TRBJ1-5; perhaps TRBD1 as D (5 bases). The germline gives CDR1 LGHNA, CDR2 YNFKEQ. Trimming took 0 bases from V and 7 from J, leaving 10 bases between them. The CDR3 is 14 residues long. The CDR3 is CASSQEKGFQPQHF. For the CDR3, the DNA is TGTGCCAGCAGCCAAGAGAAGGGGTTCCAGCCCCAGCATTTT.

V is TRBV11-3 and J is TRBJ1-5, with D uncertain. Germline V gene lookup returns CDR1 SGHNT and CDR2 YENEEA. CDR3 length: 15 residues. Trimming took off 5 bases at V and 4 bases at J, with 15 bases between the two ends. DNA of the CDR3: TGTGCCAGCAGCCGCTTTCGCGGAGATAATCAGCCCCAGCATTTT. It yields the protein CASSRFRGDNQPQHF.

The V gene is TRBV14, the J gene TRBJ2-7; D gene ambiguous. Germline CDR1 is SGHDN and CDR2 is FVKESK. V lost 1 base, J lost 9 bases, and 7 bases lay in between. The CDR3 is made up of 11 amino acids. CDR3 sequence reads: CASSQGSGQYF. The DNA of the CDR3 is TGTGCCAGCAGCCAAGGATCGGGGCAGTACTTC. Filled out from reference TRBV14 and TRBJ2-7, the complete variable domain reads EAGVTQFPSHSVIEKGQTVTLRCDPISGHDNLYWYRRVMGKEIKFLLHFVKESKQDESGMPNNRFLAERTGGTYSTLKVQPAELEDSGVYFCASSQGSGQYFGPGTRLTVT.

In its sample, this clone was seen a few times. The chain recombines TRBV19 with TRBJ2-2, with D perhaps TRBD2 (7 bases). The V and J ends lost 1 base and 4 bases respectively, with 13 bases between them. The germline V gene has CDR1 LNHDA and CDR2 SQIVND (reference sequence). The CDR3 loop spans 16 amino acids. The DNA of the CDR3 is TGTGCCAGTAGTATAGGGGAGGGGGGTATCACCGGGGAGCTGTTTTTT. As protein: CASSIGEGGITGELFF.

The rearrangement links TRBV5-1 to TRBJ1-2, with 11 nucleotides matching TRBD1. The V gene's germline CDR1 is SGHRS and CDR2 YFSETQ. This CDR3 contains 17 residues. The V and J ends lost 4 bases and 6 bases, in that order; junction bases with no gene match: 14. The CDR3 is CASSHSWTGGEKNGYTF. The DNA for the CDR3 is TGCGCCAGCAGCCACTCCTGGACAGGGGGCGAAAAAAATGGCTACACCTTC.

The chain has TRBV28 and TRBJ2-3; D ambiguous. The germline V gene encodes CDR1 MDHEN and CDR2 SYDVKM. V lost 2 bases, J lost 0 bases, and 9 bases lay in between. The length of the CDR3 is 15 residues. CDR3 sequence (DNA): TGTGCCAGCAGTTTAGGGCAGAGAAGCACAGATACGCAGTATTTT. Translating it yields CASSLGQRSTDTQYF.

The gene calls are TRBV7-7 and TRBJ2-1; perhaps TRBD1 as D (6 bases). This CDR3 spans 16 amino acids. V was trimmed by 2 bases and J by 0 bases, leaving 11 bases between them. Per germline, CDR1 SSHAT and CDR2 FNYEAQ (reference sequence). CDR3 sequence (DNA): TGTGCCAGCAGCTTACTCCCGGACAGCTCCTACAATGAGCAGTTCTTC. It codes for CASSLLPDSSYNEQFF.

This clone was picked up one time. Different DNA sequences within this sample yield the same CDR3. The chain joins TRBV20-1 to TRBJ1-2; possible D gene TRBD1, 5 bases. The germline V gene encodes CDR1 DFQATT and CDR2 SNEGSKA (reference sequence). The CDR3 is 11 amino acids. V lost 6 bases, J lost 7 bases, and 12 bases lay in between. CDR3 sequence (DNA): TGCAGTGCGAAGACGGGGGGTGGCTACACCTTC. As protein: CSAKTGGGYTF.

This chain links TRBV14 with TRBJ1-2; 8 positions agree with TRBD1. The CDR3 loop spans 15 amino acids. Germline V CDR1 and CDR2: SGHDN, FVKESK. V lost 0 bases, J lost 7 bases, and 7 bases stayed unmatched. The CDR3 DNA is TGTGCCAGCAGCCAAGATCAGGGGGCTTCTTCTGGCTACACCTTC. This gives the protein CASSQDQGASSGYTF. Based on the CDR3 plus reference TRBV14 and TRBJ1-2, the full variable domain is EAGVTQFPSHSVIEKGQTVTLRCDPISGHDNLYWYRRVMGKEIKFLLHFVKESKQDESGMPNNRFLAERTGGTYSTLKVQPAELEDSGVYFCASSQDQGASSGYTFGSGTRLTVV.

CDR3 in amino acids: CASSEATSYEQYF. CDR3 DNA sequence: TGTGCCAGCAGTGAGGCCACATCCTACGAGCAGTACTTC. V gene TRBV6-1 combines with J gene TRBJ2-7; no reliable D call. The CDR3 extends over 13 amino acids. Looked up from germline, CDR1 is MNHNS and CDR2 is SASEGT. Trimming removed 3 bases at V and 1 base at J, with 7 bases between.

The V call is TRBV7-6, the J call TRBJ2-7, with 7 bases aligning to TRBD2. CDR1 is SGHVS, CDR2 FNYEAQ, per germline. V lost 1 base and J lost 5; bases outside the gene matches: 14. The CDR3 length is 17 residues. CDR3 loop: CASSLVLAGNPLDEQYF. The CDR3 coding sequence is TGTGCCAGCAGCTTAGTATTAGCGGGCAACCCTCTGGACGAGCAGTACTTC.

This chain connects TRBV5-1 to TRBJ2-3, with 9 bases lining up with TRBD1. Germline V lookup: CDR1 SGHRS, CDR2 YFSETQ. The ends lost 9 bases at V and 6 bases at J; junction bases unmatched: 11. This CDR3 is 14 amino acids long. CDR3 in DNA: TGCGCCACCACTAAGGGACAGGGATTGGATACGCAGTATTTT. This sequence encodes CATTKGQGLDTQYF.

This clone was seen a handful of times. Here the CDR3 reads CASSPQSGAEAFF. CDR3 in DNA: TGTGCCAGCTCCCCCCAGTCGGGGGCTGAAGCTTTCTTT. The gene calls are TRBV7-3 and TRBJ1-1, with a tentative D call TRBD1 (5 bases). The germline V gene encodes CDR1 SGHTA and CDR2 FQGTGA. This CDR3 has 13 residues. Between the trimmed V and J ends, which lost 8 bases and 6 bases, there was a span of 16 bases.

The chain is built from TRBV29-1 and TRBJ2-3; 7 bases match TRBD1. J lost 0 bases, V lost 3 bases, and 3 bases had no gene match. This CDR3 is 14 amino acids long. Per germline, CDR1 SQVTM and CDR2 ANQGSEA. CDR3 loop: CSVDGTDSTDTQYF. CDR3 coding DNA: TGCAGCGTTGATGGGACAGATAGCACAGATACGCAGTATTTT.

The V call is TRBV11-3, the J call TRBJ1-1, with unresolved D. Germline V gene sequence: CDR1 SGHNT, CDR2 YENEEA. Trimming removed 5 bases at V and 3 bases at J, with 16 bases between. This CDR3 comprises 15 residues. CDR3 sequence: CASSPEGARDTEAFF. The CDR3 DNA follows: TGTGCCAGCAGCCCCGAGGGAGCGCGGGACACTGAAGCTTTCTTT.

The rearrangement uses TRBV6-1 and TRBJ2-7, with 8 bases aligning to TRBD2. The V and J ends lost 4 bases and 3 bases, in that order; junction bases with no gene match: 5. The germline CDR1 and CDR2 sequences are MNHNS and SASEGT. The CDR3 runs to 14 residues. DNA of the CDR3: TGTGCCAGCAGTGCCCGGGGGGGCCTCTACGAGCAGTACTTC. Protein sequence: CASSARGGLYEQYF.

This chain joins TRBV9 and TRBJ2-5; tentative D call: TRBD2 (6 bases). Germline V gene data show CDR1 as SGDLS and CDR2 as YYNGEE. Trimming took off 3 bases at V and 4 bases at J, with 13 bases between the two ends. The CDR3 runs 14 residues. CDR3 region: CASSGDGLRETQYF. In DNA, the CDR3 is TGTGCCAGCAGCGGAGACGGACTAAGAGAGACCCAGTACTTC.

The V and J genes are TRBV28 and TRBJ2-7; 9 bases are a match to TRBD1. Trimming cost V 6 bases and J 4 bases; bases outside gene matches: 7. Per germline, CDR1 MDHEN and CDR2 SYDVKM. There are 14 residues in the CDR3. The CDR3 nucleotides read TGTGCCAGCAGGGACACAGGGGGCCCTTACGAGCAGTACTTC. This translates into CASRDTGGPYEQYF.